One sample yielded the 24 T cell receptor beta chains listed below, sequenced in a study of T cell repertoires in cytomegalovirus infection. These receptors are not linked to any known antigen. TCRdb itself ran the reads through MiXCR, one entry per CDR3 protein. The table lists approximately 340,000 distinct CDR3 sequences, 25% to 35% of them singletons. The starting material was cultured PBMCs, obtained from culture after CMV antigen stimulation. Source of these receptors: a human donor in good health (CMV status not recorded). Some clones in this sample may be carry-over from other donors' samples.

The chain couples TRBV4-1 to TRBJ2-7, with D possibly matching TRBD2 (6 bases). The V gene lost 1 base and the J gene lost 6 bases, with 13 bases spanning the gap. This CDR3 spans 14 amino acids. Germline V gives CDR1 MGHRA, CDR2 YSYEKL. The DNA for the CDR3 is TGCGCCAGCAGCCAAGCTGGGGGGAGCCGCGAGCAGTACTTC. Amino acid sequence: CASSQAGGSREQYF.

The gene calls are TRBV3-1 and TRBJ1-1; D perhaps matches TRBD1 (5 bases). The CDR3 loop spans 14 amino acids. Between the trimmed V and J ends, which lost 4 bases and 3 bases, there was a span of 12 bases. Per the germline V gene, CDR1 is LGHDT and CDR2 is YNNKEL (reference sequence). CDR3 loop: CASSLRGRDTEAFF. The CDR3 DNA follows: TGTGCCAGCAGCCTAAGGGGTAGGGACACTGAAGCTTTCTTT.

The rearrangement uses TRBV9 and TRBJ1-6, with D possibly matching TRBD1 (6 bases). V was cut by 3 bases and J by 9 bases, with 10 bases left in between. The CDR3 runs to 13 residues. The V gene's germline CDR1 is SGDLS and CDR2 YYNGEE. The CDR3 coding sequence is TGTGCCAGCAGCGACAGGGAAATTTCACCCCTCCACTTT. It encodes CASSDREISPLHF.

This clonotype was seen more than once but under ten times. The chain combines TRBV7-3 with TRBJ2-5; D uncertain. V lost 5 bases, J lost 4 bases, and 14 bases lay in between. Germline V gene lookup returns CDR1 SGHTA and CDR2 FQGTGA. The CDR3 has 14 amino acids. The CDR3 loop reads CASSPQAAGETQYF. The CDR3 DNA sequence: TGTGCCAGCAGCCCCCAGGCAGCCGGAGAGACCCAGTACTTC. The full variable domain, with the rest looked up from reference TRBV7-3 and TRBJ2-5, is GAGVSQTPSNKVTEKGKYVELRCDPISGHTALYWYRQSLGQGPEFLIYFQGTGAADDSGLPNDRFFAVRPEGSVSTLKIQRTERGDSAVYLCASSPQAAGETQYFGPGTRLLVL.

The V and J genes are TRBV6-7 and TRBJ1-6; D may be TRBD1 (6 bases). TRBV6-7 is an open reading frame whose function is uncertain. There are 14 residues in the CDR3. Deletions cut 2 bases from V and 14 bases from J, with 16 bases between. As DNA, the CDR3 is TGTGCCAGCAGTTACCATGGGACACAACGGTCCCTCCACTTT. It specifies CASSYHGTQRSLHF.

This clonotype was recorded a few times. The chain has TRBV7-2 and TRBJ2-7; the match to TRBD2 covers 10 bases. The CDR3 is made up of 15 amino acids. V gave up 1 base and J gave up 5 bases; unmatched junction bases: 5. Per germline, CDR1 SGHTA and CDR2 FQGNSA. CDR3 DNA: TGTGCCAGCAGCTTAGAAAGCGGGAGGGCCAACGAGCAGTACTTC. It is translated as CASSLESGRANEQYF.

The table lists this clonotype with a few counts. The rearrangement uses TRBV28 and TRBJ1-3; D unresolved. Germline V gene lookup returns CDR1 MDHEN and CDR2 SYDVKM. This CDR3 has 14 residues. V was trimmed by 4 bases and J by 8 bases, leaving 15 bases between them. This CDR3 reads CASSWPDSRDTIYF. The DNA for the CDR3 is TGTGCCAGCAGTTGGCCGGATTCGCGGGACACCATATATTTT. The full variable domain, its missing parts supplied by reference TRBV28 and TRBJ1-3, is DVKVTQSSRYLVKRTGEKVFLECVQDMDHENMFWYRQDPGLGLRLIYFSYDVKMKEKGDIPEGYSVSREKKERFSLILESASTNQTSMYLCASSWPDSRDTIYFGEGSWLTVV.

A few counts support this clonotype. The gene calls are TRBV3-1 and TRBJ2-5; 8 positions match TRBD2. J was trimmed by 3 bases and V by 4 bases; bases with no gene match: 4. The CDR3 totals 14 residues. The V gene's germline CDR1 is LGHDT and CDR2 YNNKEL (reference sequence). The CDR3 is CASSRSGTEETQYF. The CDR3 nucleotides are TGTGCCAGCAGCCGTAGCGGGACGGAAGAGACCCAGTACTTC.

This chain uses TRBV29-1 with TRBJ1-2; D is undetermined. V shed 3 bases and J shed 3 bases, with 14 bases lying between them. This CDR3 spans 14 amino acids. CDR1 is SQVTM and CDR2 is ANQGSEA in the germline V gene. The CDR3 DNA reads TGCAGCGTTGAGCCAGTCGGGGAGGACTATGGCTACACCTTC. Its protein is CSVEPVGEDYGYTF. Drawing the rest from reference TRBV29-1 and TRBJ1-2, the complete variable domain is SAVISQKPSRDICQRGTSLTIQCQVDSQVTMMFWYRQQPGQSLTLIATANQGSEATYESGFVIDKFPISRPNLTFSTLTVSNMSPEDSSIYLCSVEPVGEDYGYTFGSGTRLTVV.

This clonotype appeared a few times. The gene calls are TRBV28 and TRBJ1-4, with D perhaps TRBD1 (5 bases). The germline CDR1 and CDR2 sequences are MDHEN and SYDVKM. V was trimmed by 5 bases and J by 3 bases, leaving 13 bases between them. The CDR3 is made up of 15 amino acids. CDR3 protein: CASSGTDAANEKLFF. CDR3 bases: TGTGCCAGCAGTGGGACGGACGCCGCTAATGAAAAACTGTTTTTT. Full variable domain (missing parts from reference TRBV28 and TRBJ1-4): DVKVTQSSRYLVKRTGEKVFLECVQDMDHENMFWYRQDPGLGLRLIYFSYDVKMKEKGDIPEGYSVSREKKERFSLILESASTNQTSMYLCASSGTDAANEKLFFGSGTQLSVL.

In this sample, this clonotype turned up a few times. V usage is TRBV20-1 and J usage is TRBJ1-2; D remains ambiguous. Germline values: CDR1 DFQATT, CDR2 SNEGSKA (reference sequence). Deletions cut 3 bases from V and 4 bases from J, with 9 bases between. The CDR3 totals 12 residues. CDR3 nucleotide sequence: TGCAGTGCTAGTTCTCCGTTCTATGGCTACACCTTC. It codes for CSASSPFYGYTF.

This clonotype occurred a few times. The chain couples TRBV28 to TRBJ2-7; 9 bases are shared with TRBD1. There are 16 residues in the CDR3. The germline V gene has CDR1 MDHEN and CDR2 SYDVKM. V dropped 5 bases and J dropped 4; count of bases not matched to a gene: 12. CDR3 residues: CASSVTPGQGIYEQYF. The DNA of the CDR3 is TGTGCCAGCAGTGTGACTCCGGGACAGGGAATTTACGAGCAGTACTTC.

The sample holds many counts of this clonotype. The J gene is TRBJ2-7, the V gene TRBV11-2, with D possibly matching TRBD2 (6 bases). Germline CDR1 reads SGHAT; CDR2 reads FQNNGV. The CDR3 sequence is 14 residues long. Deletions cut 8 bases from V and 0 bases from J, with 14 bases between. The CDR3 reads CASGGRDFSYEQYF. The CDR3 DNA reads TGTGCCAGCGGAGGCCGGGACTTCTCCTACGAGCAGTACTTC.

This chain links TRBV7-8 with TRBJ2-5; 16 bases are shared with TRBD2. Germline CDR1 SGHVS, CDR2 FQNEAQ. The CDR3 contains 20 residues. The V and J ends lost 4 bases and 3 bases, in that order; junction bases with no gene match: 14. The CDR3 region has the DNA TGTGCCAGCAGCTCATTCCCGGGACTAGCGGGGGGGCCGATTGAAGAGACCCAGTACTTC. Amino acid sequence: CASSSFPGLAGGPIEETQYF.

The chain joins TRBV28 to TRBJ1-3; 7 positions match TRBD1. Germline trimming cut 6 bases from V and 4 bases from J; bases unmatched to any gene: 9. This CDR3 comprises 15 residues. Per the germline V gene, CDR1 is MDHEN and CDR2 is SYDVKM. In nucleotides, the CDR3 is TGTGCCAGCAGCCTCGACAGGGTTGCCGGAAACACCATATATTTT. This sequence encodes CASSLDRVAGNTIYF.

The rearrangement links TRBV20-1 to TRBJ1-5, with D possibly TRBD1 on 6 matching bases. Germline values: CDR1 DFQATT, CDR2 SNEGSKA (reference sequence). The CDR3 has 15 residues. Trimming took 0 bases from V and 1 from J, leaving 10 bases between them. The CDR3 coding sequence is TGCAGTGCTAGAGATAAAGGGGGAAGCAATCAGCCCCAGCATTTT. Protein: CSARDKGGSNQPQHF.

The gene calls are TRBV12-3 or TRBV12-4 and TRBJ2-7, with TRBD1 as a possible D gene (5 bases). V lost 0 bases, J lost 0 bases, and 15 bases lay in between. CDR3 length: 17 residues. The CDR3 DNA reads as TGTGCCAGCAGTTTAGCGGAGACAGTATCGAGCTCCTACGAGCAGTACTTC. As protein: CASSLAETVSSSYEQYF.

This clonotype was counted between two and nine times. The CDR3 spells CASSKSPLARQETQYF. DNA of the CDR3: TGTGCCAGCAGCAAGTCCCCACTAGCGAGACAAGAGACCCAGTACTTC. The V and J genes are TRBV9 and TRBJ2-5; 7 positions agree with TRBD2. The CDR3 covers 16 residues. The germline V gene has CDR1 SGDLS and CDR2 YYNGEE. Losses at the gene ends were 4 bases for V and 2 bases for J; bases not matched to a gene: 11.

This clonotype was counted ten times or more. The rearrangement uses TRBV6-1 and TRBJ2-5, with 8 nucleotides matching TRBD2. V shed 7 bases, J shed 4 bases, and the junction held 11 bases outside the gene matches. There are 15 residues in the CDR3. CDR1 and CDR2 (germline): MNHNS, SASEGT. CDR3 residues: CASILEPAGVETQYF. CDR3 sequence (DNA): TGTGCCAGCATTCTAGAACCAGCGGGAGTAGAGACCCAGTACTTC.

This chain links TRBV4-1 with TRBJ2-1; 7 nucleotides align to TRBD2. The CDR3 consists of 14 residues. Germline loops: CDR1 MGHRA, CDR2 YSYEKL. With 4 bases clipped from V and 4 bases from J, the junction kept 4 bases outside the gene matches. The CDR3 region is CASSLERDYNEQFF. CDR3 nucleotides: TGCGCCAGCAGCCTTGAGCGGGATTACAATGAGCAGTTCTTC.

V and J are TRBV4-2 and TRBJ2-7, with TRBD2 matching 8 bases. Germline V CDR1 and CDR2: LGHNA, YNFKEQ. V was pared by 2 bases and J by 2 bases, with 11 bases of the junction left unmatched. This CDR3 contains 17 residues. Written as DNA, the CDR3 is TGTGCCAGCAGCCAACCTCGGGGAGCGGGAGCAACCTACGAGCAGTACTTC. It is translated as CASSQPRGAGATYEQYF.

This chain connects TRBV7-8 to TRBJ2-1; 10 nucleotides match TRBD1. The CDR3 extends over 16 amino acids. The V segment lost 5 bases and the J segment 4 bases; nucleotides outside the gene matches: 8. Germline assignment: CDR1 SGHVS and CDR2 FQNEAQ. CDR3 protein: CASSLPTGGAYNEQFF. The CDR3 DNA reads TGTGCCAGCAGCCTACCGACAGGGGGCGCTTACAATGAGCAGTTCTTC.

This sequence joins TRBV11-2 and TRBJ1-6; 7 bases are shared with TRBD1. The V gene end was trimmed by 5 bases and the J gene end by 3 bases; junction bases not matched to a gene: 7. The CDR3 covers 16 residues. Germline lookup yields CDR1 SGHAT and CDR2 FQNNGV. The CDR3 coding sequence is TGTGCCAGCAGCGCTACAGGGGCATTCTATAATTCACCCCTCCACTTT. The encoded protein is CASSATGAFYNSPLHF.

V gene TRBV6-1 combines with J gene TRBJ1-5, with 8 bases lining up with TRBD1. Germline V gives CDR1 MNHNS, CDR2 SASEGT. Trimming cost V 5 bases and J 2 bases; bases outside gene matches: 14. The CDR3 is 18 amino acids. The CDR3 loop is CASSPRTGRVMGNQPQHF. The CDR3 DNA is TGTGCCAGCAGTCCCAGGACAGGGAGGGTTATGGGCAATCAGCCCCAGCATTTT.